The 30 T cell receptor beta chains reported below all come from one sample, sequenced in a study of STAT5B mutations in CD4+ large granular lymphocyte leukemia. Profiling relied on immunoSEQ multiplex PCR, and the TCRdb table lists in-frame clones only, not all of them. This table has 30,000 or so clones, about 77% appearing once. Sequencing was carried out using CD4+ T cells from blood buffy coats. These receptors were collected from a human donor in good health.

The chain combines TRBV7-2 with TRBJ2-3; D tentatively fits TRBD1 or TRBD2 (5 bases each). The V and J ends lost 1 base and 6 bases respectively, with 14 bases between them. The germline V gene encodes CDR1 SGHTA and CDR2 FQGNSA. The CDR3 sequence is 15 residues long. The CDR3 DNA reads TGTGCCAGCAGCTTAGAAGGGTCAGGGAGCGATACGCAGTATTTT. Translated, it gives CASSLEGSGSDTQYF.

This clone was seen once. The chain's CDR3 is CASSPSPGGEQFF. For the CDR3, the DNA is TGTGCCAGCAGCCCATCCCCGGGGGGTGAGCAGTTCTTC. This chain uses TRBV7-6 with TRBJ2-1, with TRBD2 matching over 7 bases. The CDR3 runs 13 residues. Germline assignment: CDR1 SGHVS and CDR2 FNYEAQ. Trimming cost V 5 bases and J 9 bases; bases outside gene matches: 7.

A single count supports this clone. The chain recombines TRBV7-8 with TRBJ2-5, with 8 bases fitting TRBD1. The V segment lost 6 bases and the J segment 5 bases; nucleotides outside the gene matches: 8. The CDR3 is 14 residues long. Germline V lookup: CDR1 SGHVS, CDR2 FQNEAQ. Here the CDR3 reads CASRLGTGGETQYF. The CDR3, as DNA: TGTGCCAGCAGACTAGGCACAGGGGGTGAGACCCAGTACTTC. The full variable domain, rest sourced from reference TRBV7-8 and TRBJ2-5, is GAGVSQSPRYKVAKRGQDVALRCDPISGHVSLFWYQQALGQGPEFLTYFQNEAQLDKSGLPSDRFFAERPEGSVSTLKIQRTQQEDSAVYLCASRLGTGGETQYFGPGTRLLVL.

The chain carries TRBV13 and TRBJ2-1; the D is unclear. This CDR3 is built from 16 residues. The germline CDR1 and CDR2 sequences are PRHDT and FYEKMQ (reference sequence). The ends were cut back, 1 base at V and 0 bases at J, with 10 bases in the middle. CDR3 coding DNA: TGTGCCAGCAGCTTAGTGGGCAGGAGCTCCTACAATGAGCAGTTCTTC. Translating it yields CASSLVGRSSYNEQFF.

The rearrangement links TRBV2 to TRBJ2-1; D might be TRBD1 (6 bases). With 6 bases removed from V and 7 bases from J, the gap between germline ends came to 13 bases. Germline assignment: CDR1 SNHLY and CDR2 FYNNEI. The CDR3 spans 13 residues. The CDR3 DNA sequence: TGTGCCAGCAGCCTACAGGGTTCTAATGAGCAGTTCTTC. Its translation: CASSLQGSNEQFF.

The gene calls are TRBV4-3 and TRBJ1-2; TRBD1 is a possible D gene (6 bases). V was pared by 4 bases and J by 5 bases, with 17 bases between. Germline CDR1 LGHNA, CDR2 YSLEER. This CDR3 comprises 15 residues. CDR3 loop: CASSPWNREVYGYTF. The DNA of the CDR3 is TGCGCCAGCAGCCCCTGGAACAGGGAGGTATATGGCTACACCTTC.

The CDR3 coding sequence is TGTGCCAGCAGTGACGCGGCGTGGGGGGAGCAGTTCTTC. This encodes CASSDAAWGEQFF. The chain has TRBV2 and TRBJ2-1; the D gene could be TRBD1 or TRBD2 (5 bases each). This CDR3 contains 13 residues. Germline-derived CDR1 and CDR2 are SNHLY and FYNNEI. V was shortened by 3 bases and J by 10 bases, with 13 bases between the two germline ends.

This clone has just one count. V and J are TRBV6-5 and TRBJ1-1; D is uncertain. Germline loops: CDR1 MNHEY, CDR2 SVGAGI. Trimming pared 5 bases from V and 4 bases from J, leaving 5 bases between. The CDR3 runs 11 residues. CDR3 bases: TGTGCCAGCAGTCTGAGCACTGAAGCTTTCTTT. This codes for CASSLSTEAFF.

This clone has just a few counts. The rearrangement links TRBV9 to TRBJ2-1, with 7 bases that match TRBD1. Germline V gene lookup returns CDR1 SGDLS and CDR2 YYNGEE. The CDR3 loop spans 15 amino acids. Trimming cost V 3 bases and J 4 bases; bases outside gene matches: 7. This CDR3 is CASSATGPAYNEQFF. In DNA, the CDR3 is TGTGCCAGCAGCGCGACAGGGCCAGCTTACAATGAGCAGTTCTTC.

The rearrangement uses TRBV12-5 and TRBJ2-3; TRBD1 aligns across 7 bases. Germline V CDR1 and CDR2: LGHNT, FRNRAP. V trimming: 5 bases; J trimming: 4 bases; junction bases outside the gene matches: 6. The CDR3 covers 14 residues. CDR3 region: CASGDNRGADTQYF. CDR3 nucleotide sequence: TGTGCTAGTGGTGACAACAGGGGAGCAGATACGCAGTATTTT.

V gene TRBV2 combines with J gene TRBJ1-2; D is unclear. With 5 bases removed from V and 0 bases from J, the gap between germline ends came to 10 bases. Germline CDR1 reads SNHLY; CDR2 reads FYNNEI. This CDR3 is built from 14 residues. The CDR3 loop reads CASSPLVANYGYTF. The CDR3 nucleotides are TGTGCCAGCAGTCCCCTAGTGGCTAACTATGGCTACACCTTC.

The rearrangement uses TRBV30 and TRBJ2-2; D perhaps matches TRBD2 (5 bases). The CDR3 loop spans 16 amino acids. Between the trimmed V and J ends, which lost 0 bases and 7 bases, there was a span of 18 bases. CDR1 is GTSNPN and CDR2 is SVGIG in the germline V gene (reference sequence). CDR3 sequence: CAWSVFVGVDVGELFF. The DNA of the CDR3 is TGTGCCTGGAGTGTCTTCGTGGGAGTCGACGTCGGGGAGCTGTTTTTT. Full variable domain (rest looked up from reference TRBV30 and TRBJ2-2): SQTIHQWPATLVQPVGSPLSLECTVEGTSNPNLYWYRQAAGRGLQLLFYSVGIGQISSEVPQNLSASRPQDRQFILSSKKLLLSDSGFYLCAWSVFVGVDVGELFFGEGSRLTVL.

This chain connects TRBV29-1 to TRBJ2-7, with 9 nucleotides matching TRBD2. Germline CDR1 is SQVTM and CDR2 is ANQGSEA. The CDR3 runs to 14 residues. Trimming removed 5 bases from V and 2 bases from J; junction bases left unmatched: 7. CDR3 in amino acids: CSVLDSGGTYEQYF. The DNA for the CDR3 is TGCAGCGTTCTTGATAGCGGGGGCACCTACGAGCAGTACTTC.

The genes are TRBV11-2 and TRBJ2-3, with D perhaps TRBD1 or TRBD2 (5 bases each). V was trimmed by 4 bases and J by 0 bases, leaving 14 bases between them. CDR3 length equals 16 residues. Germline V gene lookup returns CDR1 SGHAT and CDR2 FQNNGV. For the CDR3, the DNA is TGTGCCAGCAGCTGGGGACGGTTGGCCAGCACAGATACGCAGTATTTT. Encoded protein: CASSWGRLASTDTQYF.

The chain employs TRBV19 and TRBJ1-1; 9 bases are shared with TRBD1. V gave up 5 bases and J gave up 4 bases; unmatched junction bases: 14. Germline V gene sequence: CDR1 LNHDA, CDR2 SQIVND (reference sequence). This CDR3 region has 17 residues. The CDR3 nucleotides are TGTGCCAGTAGTCCCCATACCGGGACAGGGTCGGGCACTGAAGCTTTCTTT. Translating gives CASSPHTGTGSGTEAFF. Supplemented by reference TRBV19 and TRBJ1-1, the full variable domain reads DGGITQSPKYLFRKEGQNVTLSCEQNLNHDAMYWYRQDPGQGLRLIYYSQIVNDFQKGDIAEGYSVSREKKESFPLTVTSAQKNPTAFYLCASSPHTGTGSGTEAFFGQGTRLTVV.

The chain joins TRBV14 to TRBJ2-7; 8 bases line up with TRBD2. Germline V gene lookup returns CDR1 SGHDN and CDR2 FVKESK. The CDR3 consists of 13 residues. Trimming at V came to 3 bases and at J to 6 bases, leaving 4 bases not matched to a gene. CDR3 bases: TGTGCCAGCAGCCAGCGGGAGGTAGGCGAGCAGTACTTC. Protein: CASSQREVGEQYF.

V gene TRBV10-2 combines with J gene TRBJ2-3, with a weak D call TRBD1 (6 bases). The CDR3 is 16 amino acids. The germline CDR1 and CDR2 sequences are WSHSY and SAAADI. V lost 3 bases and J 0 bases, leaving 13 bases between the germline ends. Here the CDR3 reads CASSDVGQPSTDTQYF. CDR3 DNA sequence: TGCGCCAGCAGTGATGTAGGACAGCCTAGCACAGATACGCAGTATTTT.

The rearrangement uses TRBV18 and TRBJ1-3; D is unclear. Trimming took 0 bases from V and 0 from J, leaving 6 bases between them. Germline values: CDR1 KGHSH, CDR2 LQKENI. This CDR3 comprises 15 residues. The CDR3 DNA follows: TGTGCCAGCTCACCACCAAGCCCCTCTGGAAACACCATATATTTT. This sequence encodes CASSPPSPSGNTIYF.

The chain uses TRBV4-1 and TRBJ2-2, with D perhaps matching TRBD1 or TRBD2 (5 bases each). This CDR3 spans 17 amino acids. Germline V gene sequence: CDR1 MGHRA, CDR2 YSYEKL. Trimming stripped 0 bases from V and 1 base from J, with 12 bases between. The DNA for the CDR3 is TGCGCCAGCAGCCAAGAGGGAGCAGGGAAGAACACCGGGGAGCTGTTTTTT. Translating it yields CASSQEGAGKNTGELFF.

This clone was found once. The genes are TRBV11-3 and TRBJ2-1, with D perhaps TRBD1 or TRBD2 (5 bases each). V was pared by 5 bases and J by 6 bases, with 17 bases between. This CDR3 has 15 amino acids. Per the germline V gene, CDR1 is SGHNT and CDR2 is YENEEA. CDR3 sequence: CASSHGGRELNEQFF. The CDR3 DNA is TGTGCCAGCAGCCACGGCGGCAGGGAGCTCAATGAGCAGTTCTTC.

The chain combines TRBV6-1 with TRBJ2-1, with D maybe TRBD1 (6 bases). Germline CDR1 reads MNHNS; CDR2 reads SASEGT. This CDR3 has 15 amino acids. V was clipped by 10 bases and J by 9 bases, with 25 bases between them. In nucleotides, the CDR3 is TGTGCCACCCCTCGAGGGACATTATCCTTGGGTGAGCAGTTCTTC. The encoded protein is CATPRGTLSLGEQFF.

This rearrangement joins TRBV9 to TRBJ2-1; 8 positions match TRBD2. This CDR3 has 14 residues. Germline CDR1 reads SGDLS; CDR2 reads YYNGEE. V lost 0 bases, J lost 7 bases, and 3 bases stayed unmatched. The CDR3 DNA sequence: TGTGCCAGCAGCGTAGCGGGAGGGAAAAATGAGCAGTTCTTC. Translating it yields CASSVAGGKNEQFF.

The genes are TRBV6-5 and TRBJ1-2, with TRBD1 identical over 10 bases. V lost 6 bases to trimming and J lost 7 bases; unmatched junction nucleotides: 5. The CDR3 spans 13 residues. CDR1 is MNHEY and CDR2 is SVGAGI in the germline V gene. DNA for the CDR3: TGTGCCAGCAGAGGACAGGGGGAAGGTGGCTACACCTTC. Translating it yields CASRGQGEGGYTF.

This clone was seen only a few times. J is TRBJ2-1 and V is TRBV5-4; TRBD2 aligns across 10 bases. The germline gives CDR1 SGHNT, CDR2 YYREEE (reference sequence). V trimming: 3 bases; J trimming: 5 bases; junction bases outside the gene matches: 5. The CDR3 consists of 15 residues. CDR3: CASSSAGLANNEQFF. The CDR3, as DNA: TGTGCCAGCAGCTCTGCGGGACTAGCGAACAATGAGCAGTTCTTC.

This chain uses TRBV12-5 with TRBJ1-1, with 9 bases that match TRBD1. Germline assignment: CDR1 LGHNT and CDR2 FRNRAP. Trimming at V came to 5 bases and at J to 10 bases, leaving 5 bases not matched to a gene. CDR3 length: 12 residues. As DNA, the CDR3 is TGTGCTAGTGGTGTCGGACAGGGGAGAGCTTTCTTT. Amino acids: CASGVGQGRAFF.

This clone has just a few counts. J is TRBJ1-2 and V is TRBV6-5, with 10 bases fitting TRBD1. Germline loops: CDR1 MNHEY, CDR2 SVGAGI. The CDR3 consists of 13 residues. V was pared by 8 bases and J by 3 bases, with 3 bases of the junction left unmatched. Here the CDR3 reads CASWDRGHYGYTF. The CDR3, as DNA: TGTGCCAGCTGGGACAGGGGACACTATGGCTACACCTTC.

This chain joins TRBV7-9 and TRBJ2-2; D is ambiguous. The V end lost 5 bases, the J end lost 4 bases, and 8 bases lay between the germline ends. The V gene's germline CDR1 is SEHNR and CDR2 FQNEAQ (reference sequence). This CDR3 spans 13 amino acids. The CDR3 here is CASSLMITGELFF. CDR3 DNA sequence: TGTGCCAGCAGCCTTATGATCACCGGGGAGCTGTTTTTT.

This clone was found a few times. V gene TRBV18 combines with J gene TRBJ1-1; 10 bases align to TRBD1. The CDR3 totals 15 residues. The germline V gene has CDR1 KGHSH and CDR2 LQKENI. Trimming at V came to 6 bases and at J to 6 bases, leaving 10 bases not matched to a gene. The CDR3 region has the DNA TGTGCCAGCTCCCCTCGGACAGGGGGAACTGCTGAAGCTTTCTTT. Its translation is CASSPRTGGTAEAFF.

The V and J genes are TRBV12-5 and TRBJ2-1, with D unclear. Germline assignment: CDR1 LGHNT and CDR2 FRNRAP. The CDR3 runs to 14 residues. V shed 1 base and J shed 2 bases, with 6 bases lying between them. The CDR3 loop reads CASGLDRAYNEQFF. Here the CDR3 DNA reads TGTGCTAGTGGTTTGGACCGAGCCTACAATGAGCAGTTCTTC.

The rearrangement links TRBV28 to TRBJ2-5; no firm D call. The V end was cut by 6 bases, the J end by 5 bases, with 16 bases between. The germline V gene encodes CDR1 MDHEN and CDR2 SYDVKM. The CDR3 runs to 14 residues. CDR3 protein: CASSRTLAEETQYF. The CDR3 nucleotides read TGTGCCAGCAGCCGAACCTTGGCTGAGGAGACCCAGTACTTC.